Below, 11 T cell receptor beta chains from the same sample are listed, as sequenced in a study of T-cell memory formation after mild COVID-19. TCRdb re-called the 5' RACE reads through MiXCR, storing one row per CDR3 protein. The repertoire holds 250,000 to 350,000 distinct CDR3 sequences, with just under 20% as singletons. The sequenced sample was PBMCs or a T cell subset sorted from them (not recorded which). These receptors came from a man between 18 and 29 years old who had mild COVID-19 (a few samples of this study predate the infection). Cell type and time point are not known.

The sample holds a few counts of this clonotype. The chain employs TRBV5-5 and TRBJ2-3; 12 nucleotides line up with TRBD2. The ends lost 4 bases at V and 5 bases at J; junction bases unmatched: 5. The CDR3 is made up of 15 amino acids. The V gene's germline CDR1 is SGHKS and CDR2 YYEKEE (reference sequence). CDR3 bases: TGTGCCAGCAGCACCCTAGCGGGGGGGCAAGATACGCAGTATTTT. It translates to CASSTLAGGQDTQYF. Variable domain in full (rest from reference TRBV5-5 and TRBJ2-3): DAGVTQSPTHLIKTRGQQVTLRCSPISGHKSVSWYQQVLGQGPQFIFQYYEKEERGRGNFPDRFSARQFPNYSSELNVNALLLGDSALYLCASSTLAGGQDTQYFGPGTRLTVL.

This clonotype was counted a few times. J is TRBJ2-5 and V is TRBV7-9, with 10 bases lining up with TRBD2. The J segment lost 5 bases and the V segment lost 7 bases, leaving 4 bases of the junction unmatched. The germline gives CDR1 SEHNR, CDR2 FQNEAQ (reference sequence). This CDR3 is built from 13 residues. CDR3 sequence (DNA): TGTGCCAGCACCCTAGCGGGGGCGGAGACCCAGTACTTC. Protein sequence: CASTLAGAETQYF.

This chain joins TRBV3-1 and TRBJ1-1; TRBD1 might be the D (5 bases). The V and J ends lost 4 bases and 8 bases respectively, with 17 bases between them. This CDR3 has 14 residues. Germline assignment: CDR1 LGHDT and CDR2 YNNKEL (reference sequence). Here the CDR3 reads CASSPVISSGEAFF. The CDR3 DNA reads as TGTGCCAGCAGCCCTGTAATTAGCTCAGGGGAAGCTTTCTTT.

The rearrangement links TRBV7-2 to TRBJ1-1, with a possible D match to TRBD1 (5 bases). V was clipped by 8 bases and J by 2 bases, with 9 bases between them. The germline V gene encodes CDR1 SGHTA and CDR2 FQGNSA. CDR3 length: 12 residues. In DNA, the CDR3 is TGTGCCAGCGCGCGGACAAACACTGAAGCTTTCTTT. This gives the protein CASARTNTEAFF.

This clonotype was picked up a small number of times. The chain's CDR3 is CASSQERVAEKLFF. DNA of the CDR3: TGTGCCAGCAGCCAAGAGAGGGTTGCGGAAAAACTGTTTTTT. This chain links TRBV4-2 with TRBJ1-4; no firm D call. V lost 0 bases and J 8 bases, leaving 10 bases between the germline ends. CDR1 is LGHNA and CDR2 is YNFKEQ in the germline V gene. This CDR3 comprises 14 residues.

This clonotype was seen once. The chain combines TRBV4-2 with TRBJ2-2; either TRBD1 or TRBD2 may supply D (5 bases each). V was clipped by 4 bases and J by 1 base, with 16 bases between them. The CDR3 has 17 residues. CDR1 and CDR2 from the germline V gene are LGHNA and YNFKEQ. CDR3 loop: CASSLTAEGKNTGELFF. In DNA form, the CDR3 reads TGTGCCAGCAGCCTGACAGCTGAGGGCAAGAACACCGGGGAGCTGTTTTTT.

This clonotype was seen a handful of times. The rearrangement joins TRBV4-3 to TRBJ2-3; D may match TRBD1 or TRBD2 (5 bases each). V was trimmed by 0 bases and J by 1 base, leaving 14 bases between them. Germline CDR1 LGHNA, CDR2 YSLEER. The CDR3 is 17 amino acids. The CDR3 reads CASSQDHWGSGTDTQYF. CDR3 in DNA: TGCGCCAGCAGCCAAGATCACTGGGGGTCCGGCACAGATACGCAGTATTTT.

The genes are TRBV3-1 and TRBJ1-3; 7 positions agree with TRBD1. V lost 7 bases and J lost 1; bases outside the gene matches: 10. The CDR3 runs to 16 residues. Germline V lookup: CDR1 LGHDT, CDR2 YNNKEL (reference sequence). The CDR3 nucleotides read TGTGCCAGCACCACAGGGGTGGTGCCTTCTGGAAACACCATATATTTT. Translation gives CASTTGVVPSGNTIYF.

This clonotype came up a few times. The chain uses TRBV27 and TRBJ1-5; weak D call: TRBD1 (6 bases). V lost 6 bases and J 5 bases, leaving 20 bases between the germline ends. The CDR3 is 16 amino acids. The germline CDR1 and CDR2 sequences are MNHEY and SMNVEV (reference sequence). CDR3 bases: TGTGCCAGCAGAGGGGGGGAAAGGGCTTGGCATCAGCCCCAGCATTTT. This sequence encodes CASRGGERAWHQPQHF.

This clonotype was observed a few times. The genes are TRBV18 and TRBJ2-2; tentatively, D is TRBD2 (7 bases). The CDR3 sequence is 17 residues long. Germline V gene data show CDR1 as KGHSH and CDR2 as LQKENI. V lost 3 bases and J lost 0, with 14 bases in between. The CDR3 DNA sequence: TGTGCCAGCTCACCTCTCCTCGGGGGGCCGAACACCGGGGAGCTGTTTTTT. It specifies CASSPLLGGPNTGELFF.

The rearrangement uses TRBV5-1 and TRBJ1-1; the D is unclear. The CDR3 is 13 amino acids. V was shortened by 5 bases and J by 1 base, with 9 bases between the two germline ends. CDR1 and CDR2 (germline): SGHRS, YFSETQ. The CDR3 sequence: CASREGPNTEAFF. In DNA, the CDR3 is TGCGCCAGCAGAGAGGGTCCGAACACTGAAGCTTTCTTT.